This T cell receptor beta chain is from a study of T cells in Graves' hyperthyroidism and ophthalmopathy. The V end was cut by 1 base, the J end by 3 bases, with 9 bases between. The CDR3 runs 13 residues. Germline V gene data show CDR1 as DFQATT and CDR2 as SNEGSKA (reference sequence). Amplification of TCR beta CDR3 regions was performed using RNA transcripts as template. The TCR CDR3 was amplified in a first-round RT-PCR using the HTBI primer set. Using its own MiXCR run on the multiplex PCR reads, TCRdb lists one record per CDR3 protein. The sample contains approximately 350,000 distinct CDR3 sequences, approximately 14% of which appear only once. For this clonotype: Its specificity is unknown.

Study-level points and caveats: Ophthalmopathy was told apart from stable hyperthyroidism by a 13 V-J model.

For ophthalmopathy patients, the Clinical Activity Score was at least 3 and the NOSPECS grade at least 4; duration was under 3 months. Patients were excluded for uncontrolled infection, other autoimmune disease, pregnancy or lactation. Fresh peripheral blood, about 10 ml of it, supplied the PBMCs. The V call is TRBV20-1, the J call TRBJ2-5, with D possibly matching TRBD1 (6 bases). This TCR was recovered from a woman aged 55-69 years with Graves' ophthalmopathy. The sample was blood. This CDR3 is CSARVGTKETQYF. In DNA form, the CDR3 reads TGCAGTGCTAGAGTTGGGACAAAAGAGACCCAGTACTTC.